This T cell receptor (beta chain) comes out of a study of T-cell reconstitution after alpha-beta-depleted transplantation in children. J was trimmed by 4 bases and V by 5 bases; bases with no gene match: 9. The CDR3 runs 15 residues. Germline CDR1 reads LGHNA; CDR2 reads YNFKEQ. This clonotype was recorded at least ten times. Construction of the TCRbeta library involved unique molecular identifiers. TCRdb ran MiXCR on the PCR reads and lists one entry per CDR3 protein. The table records 400,000 to 500,000 distinct CDR3 sequences, about 11% of them present only once. Sample: PBMCs from the stem cell graft donor, taken from the stem cell graft. This receptor was obtained from a human donor who donated a stem cell graft to a child with acute myeloid leukemia. The chain has TRBV4-2 and TRBJ2-7; 9 nucleotides agree with TRBD2. This CDR3 reads CASSEVAGVGYEQYF. The CDR3, as DNA: TGTGCCAGCAGCGAGGTAGCGGGAGTAGGTTACGAGCAGTACTTC.